The rows below give T cell receptor beta chains drawn from one sample of a study of blood T cells in healthy people across ages. TCRdb called the 5' RACE reads again in MiXCR, with one record for every CDR3 protein. The sample yields 650,000 to 700,000 distinct CDR3 sequences, 45% to 60% seen once. The sample comprised blood. The receptors originated from a woman older than 75 in good health. Both conserved end residues are part of each CDR3. Fields, in order: J gene, clone size, V gene, D gene, CDR3 protein, CDR3 DNA. D genes are given only for firm matches. Size tells how often a clone was seen (once, few, many) or the class of an expanded clone, and some rows leave it out.

>TRBJ2-5|.|TRBV29-1|.
CSVFQGAQETRYF
TGCAGCGTTTTCCAAGGGGCTCAAGAGACCCGGTACTTC
>TRBJ2-6|.|TRBV7-3|TRBD1
CASSLTGGGSGANVLTF
TGTGCCAGCAGCCTCACAGGGGGCGGATCTGGGGCCAACGTCCTGACTTTC
>TRBJ2-6|many|TRBV12-3/TRBV12-4|.
CASSFSGAGANVLTF
TGTGCCAGCAGTTTTTCAGGGGCTGGGGCCAACGTCCTGACTTTC
>TRBJ2-3|.|TRBV11-2|.
CASSLDTGQSTDTQYF
TGTGCCAGCAGCTTAGACACAGGACAGTCCACAGATACGCAGTATTTT
>TRBJ2-1|.|TRBV10-3|.
CAISERGYEQFF
TGTGCCATCAGTGAGAGGGGGTATGAGCAGTTCTTC
>TRBJ2-2|.|TRBV7-8|.
CASSLGQTVNTGELFF
TGTGCCAGCAGCCTAGGACAGACCGTGAACACCGGGGAGCTGTTTTTT
>TRBJ2-5|many|TRBV29-1|.
CSVAALPEGTQYF
TGCAGCGTTGCCGCCTTACCCGAAGGGACCCAGTACTTC
>TRBJ2-7|.|TRBV21-1|.
CASSKAPTGDRVDEQYF
TGTGCCAGCAGCAAAGCGCCCACGGGTGACAGGGTGGACGAGCAGTACTTC
>TRBJ2-7|.|TRBV5-1|.
CASSFVDSHSYEQYF
TGCGCCAGCAGCTTTGTGGACAGCCACTCCTACGAGCAGTACTTC
>TRBJ2-7|many|TRBV27|.
CASAIDSYEQYF
TGTGCCAGCGCTATTGACAGCTACGAGCAGTACTTC
>TRBJ2-3|.|TRBV11-2|TRBD1
CTSSRRGQFADTQYF
TGTACCAGCAGCCGCCGGGGACAGTTCGCAGATACGCAGTATTTT
>TRBJ1-2|many|TRBV9|.
CASSRPLGGYTF
TGTGCCAGCAGCCGCCCGTTGGGTGGCTACACCTTC
>TRBJ2-7|many|TRBV20-1|TRBD2
CSARAQLAGVLYEQYF
TGCAGTGCTAGAGCTCAACTAGCGGGAGTTCTGTACGAGCAGTACTTC
>TRBJ1-1|many|TRBV10-3|.
CAISETVQTNTEAFF
TGTGCCATCAGTGAAACAGTCCAGACCAACACTGAAGCTTTCTTT
>TRBJ2-1|few|TRBV6-2/TRBV6-3|.
CASRGQQFNEQFF
TGTGCCAGCCGGGGGCAGCAATTTAATGAGCAGTTCTTC
>TRBJ2-3|.|TRBV7-8|TRBD2
CASTVLGGADTQYF
TGTGCCAGCACCGTCCTTGGGGGGGCAGATACGCAGTATTTT
>TRBJ2-5|many|TRBV15|TRBD1
CATSRDGTGGIWETQYF
TGTGCCACCAGCAGAGATGGGACAGGGGGAATCTGGGAGACCCAGTACTTC
>TRBJ1-2|many|TRBV28|.
CASSSPTGGAYGYTF
TGTGCCAGCAGTTCCCCCACGGGGGGGGCGTACGGCTACACCTTC
>TRBJ2-1|.|TRBV6-5|.
CASSYGRGYNEQFF
TGTGCCAGCAGTTACGGGCGGGGATACAATGAGCAGTTCTTC
>TRBJ2-3|few|TRBV12-3/TRBV12-4|.
CASSFRGDTQYF
TGTGCCAGCAGTTTCAGGGGAGATACGCAGTATTTT
>TRBJ2-7|.|TRBV20-1|TRBD2
CSATAGTSGKYNEQYF
TGCAGTGCTACCGCCGGGACTAGCGGGAAGTACAATGAGCAGTACTTC
>TRBJ1-2|.|TRBV6-5|TRBD1
CASSYGQGSYGYTF
TGTGCCAGCAGTTACGGACAGGGAAGCTATGGCTACACCTTC
>TRBJ2-7|.|TRBV12-3/TRBV12-4|.
CASAGGSYEQYF
TGTGCCAGCGCAGGGGGGTCGTACGAGCAGTACTTC
>TRBJ2-2|.|TRBV10-3|TRBD1
CAIRGSGTGTGELFF
TGTGCCATCAGAGGATCCGGGACAGGGACCGGGGAGCTGTTTTTT
>TRBJ2-3|.|TRBV10-3|.
CAISQGQPPTDTQYF
TGTGCCATCAGTCAGGGACAACCACCCACAGATACGCAGTATTTT